This record looks at one T cell receptor (beta chain) sequence and its context. The antigen remains undetermined. These data are taken from a study of shared clonotypes between healthy human individuals. Method: immunoSEQ multiplex PCR; TCRdb's copy keeps in-frame clones and lacks some. The profile shows 600,000 to 800,000 clones, roughly 72% of them singletons. The germline V and J ends were trimmed by 7 bases and 3 bases, with 11 bases remaining between them. CDR3 length: 13 residues. Germline lookup yields CDR1 SNHLY and CDR2 FYNNEI. Study-wide points: Among donors, clonotype sharing was expected to be affected by sequencing depth. Despite large depth, sorted-subset datasets appeared incompletely sequenced.

V usage is TRBV2 and J usage is TRBJ2-3, with D perhaps matching TRBD1 or TRBD2 (6 bases each). Specimen: memory CD4+ T cells sorted from blood. Described subset: CD45RA-negative fraction. The receptor was isolated from a woman aged 25-40 years in good health. The CDR3 DNA sequence: TGTGCCAGCAAGGAGGGGGAGACAGATACGCAGTATTTT. Encoded protein: CASKEGETDTQYF.